This T cell receptor beta chain was captured by sequencing in a study of blood T cell repertoires in COVID-19. Overall study context: The analysed material was cDNA or gDNA that came from T cells, B-cell-depleted T cells, or PBMCs.

In the original analysis: Counts of nucleated cells, estimated from reference gene primer amplification, were obtained. Using immunoSEQ multiplex PCR, the repertoire was profiled, and TCRdb retains in-frame clones only, with some absent. V, J and clone size derive from that table, while D and trimming were established from the DNA sequence. The sample has about 300,000 clones; about 85% are singletons. Germline V gives CDR1 SEHNR, CDR2 FQNEAQ (reference sequence). The CDR3 length is 14 residues. The V end lost 5 bases, the J end lost 4 bases, and 11 bases lay between the germline ends. The specimen sequenced was peripheral blood. The clonotype was recovered from a human donor in a cohort sampled during active COVID-19. The V call is TRBV7-9, the J call TRBJ2-2, with D perhaps TRBD2 (6 bases). CDR3 loop: CASSRRRGTGELFF. The CDR3 coding sequence is TGTGCCAGCAGCCGCCGGAGGGGCACCGGGGAGCTGTTTTTT.